These T cell receptor beta chains were read from a single sample in a study of cytomegalovirus exposure and HLA in healthy donors. This table comes from immunoSEQ multiplex PCR, and its TCRdb copy is limited to in-frame clones, with some not included. Of more than 95,000 clones in the sample, 89% were seen once. The sequencing sample was made of PBMCs. Receptors originate from a woman aged 18-35 years in good health and CMV-seronegative. CDR3s include the opening cysteine and the closing phenylalanine or tryptophan. The D gene is left open where the match is weak. The size of a clone is reported for some rows only, either as once, few or many, or as a class for expanded clones.

j_call v_call clone_size d_call cdr3_nt cdr3_aa
TRBJ2-1 TRBV7-9 few TRBD2 TGTGCCAGCATCCGACGGTGGACTAGCGATCACAATGAGCAGTTCTTC CASIRRWTSDHNEQFF
TRBJ1-5 TRBV9 . . TGTGCCAGCAGCGCAGGAATTAATCAGCCCCAGCATTTT CASSAGINQPQHF
TRBJ1-4 TRBV12-5 . TRBD1 TGTGCTAGTGGTTCGCGCCGACAGGGGGCTCAAGGGAGGTTTTTTGAAAAACTGTTTTTT CASGSRRQGAQGRFFEKLFF
TRBJ1-2 TRBV5-1 . . TGCGCCAGCAGTCCCGGGTCTGTCGGCTACACCTTC CASSPGSVGYTF
TRBJ2-7 TRBV28 . TRBD1 TGTGCCAGCAGTTTATACAGGGGCGAGCAGTACTTC CASSLYRGEQYF
TRBJ2-7 TRBV27 . TRBD2 TGTGCCAGCAGTTACGCCGGAGGGACTAGCGTCCACGAGCAGTACTTC CASSYAGGTSVHEQYF
TRBJ1-2 TRBV19 . . TGTGCCTGCCGTTTTGGGAGCGGCTATGGCTACACCTTC CACRFGSGYGYTF
TRBJ2-1 TRBV27 . . TGTGCCAGCAGTCCAATCTCTTCGATGGAACGGGGTAGCTCCTACAATGAGCAGTTCTTC CASSPISSMERGSSYNEQFF
TRBJ1-4 TRBV28 . . TGTGCCAGCAGTTTCCTTGAAAAACTGTTTTTT CASSFLEKLFF
TRBJ1-6 TRBV7-9 few . TGTGCCAGCAGCTTAGCCGGTTGGAATTCACCCCTCCACTTT CASSLAGWNSPLHF
TRBJ1-2 TRBV6-5 . . TGTGCCAGCAGCTTGACAGTCACGAACTATGGCTACACCTTC CASSLTVTNYGYTF
TRBJ2-1 TRBV7-9 once . TGTGCCAGCAGCTTAGCCCTAAGAAATGAGCAGTTCTTC CASSLALRNEQFF
TRBJ1-6 TRBV2 few TRBD1 TGTGCTTCCAGGGGGCTTGATAATTCACCCCTCCACTTT CASRGLDNSPLHF
TRBJ1-4 TRBV28 . . TGTGCCAGCAGTTTATCAGGCCTACCCGGGGCTAATGAAAAACTGTTTTTT CASSLSGLPGANEKLFF
TRBJ2-7 TRBV11-2 . . TGTGCCAGCAGGCCGTTTGGGGGGGCCCTGGACGAGCAGTACTTC CASRPFGGALDEQYF
TRBJ2-3 TRBV19 . TRBD2 TGTGCCAGTACCCAAACCGGCGGGAGCCTAGCTATCAATACGCAGTATTTT CASTQTGGSLAINTQYF
TRBJ2-3 TRBV6-5 . . TGTGCCAGCAGTCCCGGGGTGTTTAGCACAGATACGCAGTATTTT CASSPGVFSTDTQYF
TRBJ2-3 TRBV14 . TRBD2 TGTGCCAGCAGCCAAGTTAGCGGGGTCCGCACAGATACGCAGTATTTT CASSQVSGVRTDTQYF
TRBJ2-3 TRBV30 . TRBD2 TGTGCCTGGAGTACTGGGACTGGCGGGAGCGCAGATACGCAGTATTTT CAWSTGTGGSADTQYF
TRBJ1-5 TRBV28 once . TGTGCCAGCAGGAGCCTAGCGGTAAATCAGCCCCAGCATTTT CASRSLAVNQPQHF
TRBJ2-1 TRBV7-9 . . TGTGCCAGCAGCTTCGTCAGTGACAATGAGCAGTTCTTC CASSFVSDNEQFF
TRBJ1-5 TRBV18 . . TGTGCCAGCTCAGGGCAGTATAACAATCAGCCCCAGCATTTT CASSGQYNNQPQHF
TRBJ2-3 TRBV7-9 once TRBD2 TGTGCCAGCAGCCCTAGCGTTTCTCCGGGACTAGCCGATTCAGATACGCAGTATTTT CASSPSVSPGLADSDTQYF
TRBJ1-5 TRBV13 . TRBD1 TGTGCCAGCAGCCGACGCGACAGGGTCTTCAATCAGCCCCAGCATTTT CASSRRDRVFNQPQHF
TRBJ1-2 TRBV5-8 . . TGTGCCAGCAGCTCCCGGACACCTCCCGACTACACCTTC CASSSRTPPDYTF
TRBJ1-4 TRBV2 . . TGTGCCAGCAGTGAACGTAGAGAAGTGTTTTTT CASSERREVFF
TRBJ1-3 TRBV28 . . TGTGCCAGCAGTTTGGAGGGATTCGTCTGGTTGCCTGGGGGAAACACCATATATTTT CASSLEGFVWLPGGNTIYF
TRBJ1-1 TRBV30 . . TGTGCCTGGGATATTGACAGTGAAGCTTTCTTT CAWDIDSEAFF
TRBJ2-1 TRBV7-2 . TRBD1 TGTGCCAGCAGCACCAGACAGGGGGAGAAGTTCCCTGAGCAGTTCTTC CASSTRQGEKFPEQFF
TRBJ1-5 TRBV30 . TRBD1 TGTGCCTGGAGTGTTGGGACAGATAATCAGCCCCAGCATTTT CAWSVGTDNQPQHF
TRBJ2-3 TRBV5-1 . . TGCGCCAGCAGCTTGGGTCAGGGCGCAGATACGCAGTATTTT CASSLGQGADTQYF
TRBJ2-7 TRBV28 . . TGTGCCAGCAGTTCAAACTCTTGGAGGCTGGGCTCCTACGAGCAGTACTTC CASSSNSWRLGSYEQYF
TRBJ1-5 TRBV5-1 . . TGCGCCAGCAGCCCGGAGGGCAGGAATCAGCCCCAGCATTTT CASSPEGRNQPQHF
TRBJ2-1 TRBV5-6 . TRBD2 TGTGCCAGCAGCTTTTTCCCTAGCGGGAGAGGTGAGCAGTTCTTC CASSFFPSGRGEQFF
TRBJ1-1 TRBV29-1 . . TGCAGCGTTGAAGAGGCAGGGTGGGCTGAAGCTTTCTTT CSVEEAGWAEAFF
TRBJ2-1 TRBV28 . . TGTGCCAGCAGTTTACACACTAGCCCTGGGTACAATGAGCAGTTCTTC CASSLHTSPGYNEQFF
TRBJ2-7 TRBV11-2 . . TGTGCCAGCAGCCCCTCTAGCCTCCCCAGCGAGCAGTACTTC CASSPSSLPSEQYF
TRBJ2-7 TRBV14 . TRBD1 TGTGCCAGCAGCCAGACAGGGGGCGGGTCCTACGAGCAGTACTTC CASSQTGGGSYEQYF
TRBJ2-7 TRBV25-1 few TRBD2 TGTGCCAGCCGCACTAGCGGGAGGTACGAGCAGTACTTC CASRTSGRYEQYF
TRBJ2-7 TRBV18 . . TGTGCCAGCTCACCACCGTCGCAGGGCCCCTACGAGCAGTACTTC CASSPPSQGPYEQYF
TRBJ1-2 TRBV9 . TRBD1 TGTGCCAGCAGCGCCTCGGGACAGGGGTATGGCTACACCTTC CASSASGQGYGYTF
TRBJ1-3 TRBV28 . TRBD1 TGTGCCAGCAGTTTATTAGGGACAGGGGGGCACACCATATATTTT CASSLLGTGGHTIYF
TRBJ2-3 TRBV6-1 . . TGTGCCAGCAGCAGGGGGGCTCAAGATACGCAGTATTTT CASSRGAQDTQYF
TRBJ2-3 TRBV4-2 . TRBD2 TGTGCCAGCAGCCCTACTAGCGGGGCTTCAGATACGCAGTATTTT CASSPTSGASDTQYF
TRBJ1-2 TRBV7-9 . . TGTGCCAGCAGCCCGGGCGGAGGATTCGGCCACTATGGCTACACCTTC CASSPGGGFGHYGYTF
TRBJ2-1 TRBV7-2 few TRBD2 TGTGCCAGCAGCCCCCAGACTAGCGGGGCCTACAATGAGCAGTTCTTC CASSPQTSGAYNEQFF
TRBJ2-3 TRBV2 . . TGTGCCAGCAGTTCTACCCCGGGACTGGGGGCAGATACGCAGTATTTT CASSSTPGLGADTQYF
TRBJ2-4 TRBV5-1 . . TGCGCCAGCAGCTTTGGACAGCTAAACTCGATAGCCAAAAACATTCAGTACTTC CASSFGQLNSIAKNIQYF
TRBJ2-7 TRBV18 . TRBD2 TGTGCCAGCTCACGCGAGACTAGCAGGAGCTCCTACGAGCAGTACTTC CASSRETSRSSYEQYF
TRBJ2-7 TRBV7-2 . TRBD1 TGTGCCAGCAGCTTTTCCGGGACAGGATCCTACGAGCAGTACTTC CASSFSGTGSYEQYF
TRBJ2-3 TRBV30 . . TGTGCCTGGAAGAGGTTACCTAACACAGATACGCAGTATTTT CAWKRLPNTDTQYF
TRBJ2-5 TRBV18 . TRBD1 TGTGCCAGCTCAAAGCAGGGGGCGGAAGAGACCCAGTACTTC CASSKQGAEETQYF
TRBJ2-1 TRBV25-1 . . TGTGCCAGCAGTGTAATAGCCGGGTTTTCCTACAATGAGCAGTTCTTC CASSVIAGFSYNEQFF
TRBJ1-1 TRBV18 . . TGTGCCAGCTCACCAGCGACAGCGAGGAACACTGAAGCTTTCTTT CASSPATARNTEAFF
TRBJ1-4 TRBV4-2 . . TGTGCCAGCAGCCAAGCTAGAAGGGGGTCCCCTGAAAAACTGTTTTTT CASSQARRGSPEKLFF
TRBJ2-5 TRBV15 . . TGTGCCACCAGCGGGATGAGTCAGGGGAGGGGAGAGACCCAGTACTTC CATSGMSQGRGETQYF
TRBJ1-2 TRBV6-5 . . TGTGCCAGTACGAGTGACAGGAATGGCTACACCTTC CASTSDRNGYTF
TRBJ1-1 TRBV28 . . TGTGCCAGCAGCCTCCAGGCTATGAACACTGAAGCTTTCTTT CASSLQAMNTEAFF
TRBJ1-2 TRBV27 . TRBD1 TGTGCCAGCGGCGACAGGGGATTTTCTAACTATGGCTACACCTTC CASGDRGFSNYGYTF